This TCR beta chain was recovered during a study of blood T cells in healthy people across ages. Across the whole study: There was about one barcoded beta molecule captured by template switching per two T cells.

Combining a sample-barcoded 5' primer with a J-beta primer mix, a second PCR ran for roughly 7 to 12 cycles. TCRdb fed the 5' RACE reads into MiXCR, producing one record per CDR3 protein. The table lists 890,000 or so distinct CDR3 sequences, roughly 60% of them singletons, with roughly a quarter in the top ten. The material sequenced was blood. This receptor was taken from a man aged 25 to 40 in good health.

CDR3 sequence reads: CASRKGGASGGARYNGQFF. Here the CDR3 DNA reads TGTGCCAGCAGGAAAGGTGGGGCTAGCGGGGGGGCGCGTTACAATGGGCAGTTCTTC. The chain is built from TRBV21-1 and TRBJ2-1; the table names TRBD2, a call not compared with the DNA. TRBV21-1 is a pseudogene segment. The CDR3 runs to 19 residues.